This T cell receptor beta chain was identified during a study of CD8 T cells in ankylosing spondylitis. The table lists this clonotype with many counts. From germline, CDR1 is SGDLS and CDR2 YYNGEE. Trimming removed 4 bases from V and 5 bases from J, with 19 bases in between. The CDR3 is 17 residues long. From the 5' RACE reads, TCRdb called clonotypes with MiXCR, one entry per CDR3 protein. Altogether tens of thousands of distinct CDR3 sequences are present, 5.3% being singletons, with the ten largest covering approximately 1.8%. V usage is TRBV9 and J usage is TRBJ1-6; TRBD1 might be the D (5 bases). The sequenced sample consisted of blood, either unsorted or a sorted T cell fraction (not recorded which). The source is a female donor with ankylosing spondylitis or in good health (not recorded which). The DNA of the CDR3 is TGTGCCAGCAGCCCCTGGAACAGGAAGGCGAATAATTCACCCCTCCACTTT. Encoded protein: CASSPWNRKANNSPLHF. Combining the CDR3 with reference TRBV9 and TRBJ1-6 gives the whole variable domain DSGVTQTPKHLITATGQRVTLRCSPRSGDLSVYWYQQSLDQGLQFLIQYYNGEERAKGNILERFSAQQFPDLHSELNLSSLELGDSALYFCASSPWNRKANNSPLHFGNGTRLTVT.